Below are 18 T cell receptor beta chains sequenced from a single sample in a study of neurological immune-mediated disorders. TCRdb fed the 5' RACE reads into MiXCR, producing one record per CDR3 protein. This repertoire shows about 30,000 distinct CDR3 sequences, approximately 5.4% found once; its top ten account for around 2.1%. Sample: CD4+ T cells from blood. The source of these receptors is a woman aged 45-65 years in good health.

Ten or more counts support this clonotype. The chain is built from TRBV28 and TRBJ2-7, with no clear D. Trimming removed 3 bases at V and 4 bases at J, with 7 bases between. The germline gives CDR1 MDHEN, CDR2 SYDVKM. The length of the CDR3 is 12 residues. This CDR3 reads CASSLLSYEQYF. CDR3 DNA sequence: TGTGCCAGCAGTTTGCTATCATACGAGCAGTACTTC.

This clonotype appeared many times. CDR3 sequence (DNA): TGTGCCAGCAGTTTACTAGCGGGAGCCTACAATGAGCAGTTCTTC. Protein: CASSLLAGAYNEQFF. The V gene is TRBV11-3, the J gene TRBJ2-1; TRBD2 aligns across 11 bases. Germline V CDR1 and CDR2: SGHNT, YENEEA. The CDR3 has 15 residues. The V and J ends lost 6 bases and 2 bases, in that order; junction bases with no gene match: 3.

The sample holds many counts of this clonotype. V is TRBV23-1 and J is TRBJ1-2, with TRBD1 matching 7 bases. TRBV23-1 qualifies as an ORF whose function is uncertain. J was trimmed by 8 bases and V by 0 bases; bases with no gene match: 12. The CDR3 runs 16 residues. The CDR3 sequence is CASSQSRVYRGFGYTF. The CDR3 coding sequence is TGCGCCAGCAGTCAATCAAGAGTTTACAGGGGATTCGGCTACACCTTC.

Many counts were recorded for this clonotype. The CDR3 DNA sequence: TGTGCCACCAGCAGGGTCGGAGACGAGCAGTACTTC. This gives the protein CATSRVGDEQYF. The chain links TRBV15 to TRBJ2-7; D is undetermined. Germline V gives CDR1 LNHNV, CDR2 YYDKDF (reference sequence). The length of the CDR3 is 12 residues. The germline V and J ends were trimmed by 3 bases and 5 bases, with 8 bases remaining between them.

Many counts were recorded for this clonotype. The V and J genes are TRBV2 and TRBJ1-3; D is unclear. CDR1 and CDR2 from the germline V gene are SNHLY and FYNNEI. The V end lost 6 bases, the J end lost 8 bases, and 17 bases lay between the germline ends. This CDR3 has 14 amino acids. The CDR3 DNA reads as TGTGCCAGCAGAGGACCAAGGGCCCAAGACACCATATATTTT. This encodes CASRGPRAQDTIYF.

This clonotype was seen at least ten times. CDR3 loop: CSAREGGSSNQPQHF. The CDR3 region has the DNA TGCAGTGCTAGAGAGGGGGGGTCCTCAAATCAGCCCCAGCATTTT. This chain joins TRBV20-1 and TRBJ1-5; tentative D call: TRBD1 (5 bases). CDR3 length equals 15 residues. V was cut by 0 bases and J by 4 bases, with 13 bases left in between. Germline V lookup: CDR1 DFQATT, CDR2 SNEGSKA (reference sequence).

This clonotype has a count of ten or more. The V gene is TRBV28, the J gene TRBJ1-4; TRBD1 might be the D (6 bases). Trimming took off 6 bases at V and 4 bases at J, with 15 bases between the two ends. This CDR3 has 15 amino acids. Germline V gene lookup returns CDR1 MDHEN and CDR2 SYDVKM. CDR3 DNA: TGTGCCAGCAGCCGTACAGGGAGGGATAATGAAAAACTGTTTTTT. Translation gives CASSRTGRDNEKLFF.

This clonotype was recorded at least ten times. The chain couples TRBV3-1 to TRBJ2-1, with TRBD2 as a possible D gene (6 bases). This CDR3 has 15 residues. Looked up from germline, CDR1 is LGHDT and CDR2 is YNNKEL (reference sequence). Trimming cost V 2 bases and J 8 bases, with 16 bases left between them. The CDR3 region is CASSQPLLSGDEQFF. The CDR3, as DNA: TGTGCCAGCAGCCAACCCCTTCTTTCGGGAGATGAGCAGTTCTTC.

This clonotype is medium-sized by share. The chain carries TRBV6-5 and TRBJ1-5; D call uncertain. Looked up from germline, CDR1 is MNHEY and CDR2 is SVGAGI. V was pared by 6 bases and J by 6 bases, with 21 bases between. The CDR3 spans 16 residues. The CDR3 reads CASSPAENLLGQPQHF. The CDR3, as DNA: TGTGCCAGCAGCCCAGCAGAAAACCTTCTGGGTCAGCCCCAGCATTTT.

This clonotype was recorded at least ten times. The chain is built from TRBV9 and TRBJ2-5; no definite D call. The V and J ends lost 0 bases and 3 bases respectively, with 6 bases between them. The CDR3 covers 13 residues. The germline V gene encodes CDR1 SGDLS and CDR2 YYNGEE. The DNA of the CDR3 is TGTGCCAGCAGCGTAGGACAAGAAGAGACCCAGTACTTC. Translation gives CASSVGQEETQYF.

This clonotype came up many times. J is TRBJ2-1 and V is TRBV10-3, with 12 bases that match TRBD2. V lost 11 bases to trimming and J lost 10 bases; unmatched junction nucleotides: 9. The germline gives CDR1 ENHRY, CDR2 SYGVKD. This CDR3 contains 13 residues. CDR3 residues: CAAATSGRDEQFF. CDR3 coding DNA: TGTGCCGCTGCGACTAGCGGGAGAGACGAGCAGTTCTTC.

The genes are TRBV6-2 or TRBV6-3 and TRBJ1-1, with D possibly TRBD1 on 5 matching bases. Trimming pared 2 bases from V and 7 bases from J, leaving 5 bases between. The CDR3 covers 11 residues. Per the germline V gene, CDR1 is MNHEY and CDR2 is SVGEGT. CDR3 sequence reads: CASSYDSEAFF. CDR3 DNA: TGTGCCAGCAGTTACGACAGTGAAGCTTTCTTT.

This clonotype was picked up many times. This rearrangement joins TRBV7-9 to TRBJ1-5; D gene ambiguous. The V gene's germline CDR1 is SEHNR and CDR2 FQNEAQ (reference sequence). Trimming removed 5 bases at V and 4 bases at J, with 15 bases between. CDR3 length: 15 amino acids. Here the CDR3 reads CASSTSGTWNQPQHF. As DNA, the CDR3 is TGTGCCAGCAGCACGAGCGGAACCTGGAATCAGCCCCAGCATTTT.

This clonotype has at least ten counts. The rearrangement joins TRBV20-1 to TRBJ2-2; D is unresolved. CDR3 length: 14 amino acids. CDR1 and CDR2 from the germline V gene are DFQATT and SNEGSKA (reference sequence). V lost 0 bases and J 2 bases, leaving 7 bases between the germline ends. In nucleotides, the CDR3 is TGCAGTGCTAGAGATCGGCAAAACACCGGGGAGCTGTTTTTT. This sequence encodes CSARDRQNTGELFF.

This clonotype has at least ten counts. The CDR3 loop reads CSARDFLQGVRRGEPQHF. The CDR3 region has the DNA TGCAGTGCTAGAGATTTTTTGCAGGGAGTGAGGCGCGGTGAGCCCCAGCATTTT. The J gene is TRBJ1-5, the V gene TRBV20-1; D may be TRBD1 (5 bases). CDR1 and CDR2 from the germline V gene are DFQATT and SNEGSKA (reference sequence). The CDR3 totals 18 residues. Trimming stripped 0 bases from V and 8 bases from J, with 26 bases between.

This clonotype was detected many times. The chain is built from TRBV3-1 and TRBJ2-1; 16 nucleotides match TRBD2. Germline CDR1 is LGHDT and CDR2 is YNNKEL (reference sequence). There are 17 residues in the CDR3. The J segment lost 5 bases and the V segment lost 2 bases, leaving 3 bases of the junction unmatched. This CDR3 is CASSQPGLAGGHNEQFF. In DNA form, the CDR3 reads TGTGCCAGCAGCCAACCGGGACTAGCGGGGGGGCACAATGAGCAGTTCTTC.

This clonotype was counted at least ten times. CDR3 sequence (DNA): TGCGCCAGCTCCCTGGGGGTATTGGTCGGCACAAATTACGAGCAGTACTTC. This codes for CASSLGVLVGTNYEQYF. This chain connects TRBV5-1 to TRBJ2-7; D tentatively reads TRBD1 or TRBD2 (5 bases each). Germline CDR1 reads SGHRS; CDR2 reads YFSETQ. This CDR3 spans 17 amino acids. The V end lost 7 bases, the J end lost 4 bases, and 27 bases lay between the germline ends. Together with reference TRBV5-1 and TRBJ2-7, the CDR3 gives the full variable domain: KAGVTQTPRYLIKTRGQQVTLSCSPISGHRSVSWYQQTPGQGLQFLFEYFSETQRNKGNFPGRFSGRQFSNSRSEMNVSTLELGDSALYLCASSLGVLVGTNYEQYFGPGTRLTVT.

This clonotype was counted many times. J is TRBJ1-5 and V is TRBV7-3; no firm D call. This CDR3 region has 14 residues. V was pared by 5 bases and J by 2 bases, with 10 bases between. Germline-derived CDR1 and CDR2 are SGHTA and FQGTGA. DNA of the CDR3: TGTGCCAGCAGCCCCGATGCGGGCAATCAGCCCCAGCATTTT. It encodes CASSPDAGNQPQHF.